This T cell receptor (beta chain) was sequenced in a study of shared T cell receptors in the human thymus. Produced via immunoSEQ multiplex PCR; TCRdb's table is partial and in-frame only. The table lists almost 550,000 clones, roughly 74% of them singletons, with more than 0.01% in the top ten. The same specimen was also included in a second study, on human thymus T cells.

This TCR derives from a boy less than two years old with a congenital heart defect. The sequencing input was thymocytes.

CDR3 nucleotides: TGTGCCAGCATAGGGGACAGGTATAGCAATCAGCCCCAGCATTTT. It yields the protein CASIGDRYSNQPQHF. The J gene is TRBJ1-5, the V gene TRBV6-1, with 8 bases that match TRBD1. Looked up from germline, CDR1 is MNHNS and CDR2 is SASEGT. The junction had 5 bases not matched to a gene; V was cut back by 7 bases and J by 0 bases. The CDR3 is 15 amino acids.